This T cell receptor beta chain is from a study of post-analysis software for immune sequencing data. Study-level information: The disease courses covered relapsing-remitting, secondary progressive and progressive-relapsing multiple sclerosis. Study-level points and caveats: Elevated frequency relative to controls characterized roughly five TRBV segments in patients, TRBV5-6, TRBV5-1 and TRBV20-1 among them. Controls showed significantly higher normalized Chao1 diversity than did multiple sclerosis patients. The authors found that F measure strongly co-clustered same-batch samples.

Remarks on this clonotype: What it binds is unknown.

Unique molecular identifiers were carried by the TCR beta cDNA libraries. A population of about 1 to 11 million T cells gave rise to roughly 0.5 million cDNA molecules. TCRdb re-called the PCR reads with MiXCR, one entry per CDR3 protein. The sample carries 650,000 to 900,000 distinct CDR3 sequences, roughly 50% recorded once. The V and J ends lost 6 bases and 0 bases respectively, with 13 bases between them. Germline V gene sequence: CDR1 SGHVS, CDR2 FNYEAQ. The CDR3 contains 15 residues. This clonotype originated in a girl aged 5 to 17 with multiple sclerosis. The rearrangement links TRBV7-6 to TRBJ2-3; D uncertain. Material for sequencing was blood. Here the CDR3 reads CASSTGLPSTDTQYF. Here the CDR3 DNA reads TGTGCCAGCAGTACGGGCCTTCCTAGCACAGATACGCAGTATTTT. The full variable domain, completed using reference TRBV7-6 and TRBJ2-3, is GAGVSQSPRYKVTKRGQDVALRCDPISGHVSLYWYRQALGQGPEFLTYFNYEAQQDKSGLPNDRFSAERPEGSISTLTIQRTEQRDSAMYRCASSTGLPSTDTQYFGPGTRLTVL.